Listed below are T cell receptor beta chains from one sample, sequenced in a study of OX40 agonist ivuxolimab in advanced cancers. Produced via immunoSEQ multiplex PCR; TCRdb's table is partial and in-frame only. The sample gives some 58,000 clones, about 91% of which show up once; more than 1.5% is in the top ten. The sequences come from CD4+ or CD8+ T cells sorted from blood, collected in a trial of the OX40 agonist ivuxolimab. Source of these receptors: an adult with an advanced solid tumor such as melanoma, head and neck, liver or kidney cancer. CDR3s include the opening cysteine and the closing phenylalanine or tryptophan. The order of the fields is D gene, V gene, CDR3 length, J gene, CDR3 protein. The D gene is left open where the match is weak.

D: TRBD1; V: TRBV30; length: 14; J: TRBJ1-2; CDR3: CAWSPDRGPYGYTF
D: -; V: TRBV28; length: 15; J: TRBJ1-2; CDR3: CASSLDPGRSYRYTF
D: -; V: TRBV27; length: 17; J: TRBJ2-1; CDR3: CASSPTVLVEAGNEQFF
D: TRBD1; V: TRBV11-2; length: 14; J: TRBJ1-5; CDR3: CASSSRTGDQPQHF
D: -; V: TRBV5-1; length: 14; J: TRBJ2-7; CDR3: CASSLAGGHYEQYF
D: TRBD1; V: TRBV10-3; length: 16; J: TRBJ1-1; CDR3: CAIKGGQGATNTEAFF
D: -; V: TRBV28; length: 18; J: TRBJ1-1; CDR3: CASSLPYAAPSNYAEAFF
D: -; V: TRBV2; length: 18; J: TRBJ2-6; CDR3: CASANPSGPSSGANVLTF
D: TRBD2; V: TRBV29-1; length: 13; J: TRBJ2-1; CDR3: CSVVAGGYNEQFF
D: TRBD1; V: TRBV18; length: 15; J: TRBJ2-2; CDR3: CASIPGQGRSGELFF
D: -; V: TRBV7-9; length: 12; J: TRBJ1-1; CDR3: CASSLMGTEAFF
D: -; V: TRBV28; length: 12; J: TRBJ1-1; CDR3: CASKSTWSEAFF
D: TRBD1; V: TRBV15; length: 15; J: TRBJ2-1; CDR3: CATSRGQPEFGEQFF
D: -; V: TRBV2; length: 15; J: TRBJ1-4; CDR3: CASSVFRGSNEKLFF
D: TRBD1; V: TRBV28; length: 15; J: TRBJ2-5; CDR3: CASRRGTANQETQYF
D: TRBD2; V: TRBV10-1; length: 16; J: TRBJ2-3; CDR3: CASSESTSGVRDTQYF
D: TRBD2; V: TRBV30; length: 19; J: TRBJ2-2; CDR3: CAWSGGTSGSFMYTGELFF
D: TRBD1; V: TRBV7-6; length: 14; J: TRBJ2-5; CDR3: CASSPRTGGETQYF
D: -; V: TRBV18; length: 14; J: TRBJ1-4; CDR3: CASSPLGLDEKLFF
D: TRBD1; V: TRBV19; length: 17; J: TRBJ1-6; CDR3: CASSIAHRRGTRSPLHF
D: -; V: TRBV6-4; length: 14; J: TRBJ2-1; CDR3: CATSAQGGYNEQFF
D: TRBD1; V: TRBV5-6; length: 13; J: TRBJ1-1; CDR3: CASSTRTGSRAFF